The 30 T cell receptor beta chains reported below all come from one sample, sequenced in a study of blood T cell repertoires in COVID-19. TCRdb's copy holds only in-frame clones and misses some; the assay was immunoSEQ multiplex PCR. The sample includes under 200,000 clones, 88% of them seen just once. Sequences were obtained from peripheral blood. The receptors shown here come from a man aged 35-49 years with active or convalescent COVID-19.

CDR3: CASSIPGTGTYEQYF. CDR3 coding DNA: TGTGCCAGTAGTATCCCAGGGACAGGGACCTACGAGCAGTACTTC. The V call is TRBV19, the J call TRBJ2-7; 9 bases fit TRBD1. V was clipped by 3 bases and J by 2 bases; unmatched bases: 5. The CDR3 length is 15 residues. Germline CDR1 and CDR2: LNHDA and SQIVND (reference sequence).

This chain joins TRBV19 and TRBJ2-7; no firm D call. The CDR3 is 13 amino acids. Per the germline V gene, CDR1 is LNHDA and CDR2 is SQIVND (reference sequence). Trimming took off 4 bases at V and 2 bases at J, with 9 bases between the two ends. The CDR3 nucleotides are TGTGCCAGTAGTAGGGCGCAGGCCTACGAGCAGTACTTC. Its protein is CASSRAQAYEQYF.

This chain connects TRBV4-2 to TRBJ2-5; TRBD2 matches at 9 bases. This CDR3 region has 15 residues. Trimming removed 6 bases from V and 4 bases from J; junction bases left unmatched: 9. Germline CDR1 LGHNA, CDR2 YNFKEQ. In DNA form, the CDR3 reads TGTGCCAGCAGTGATTTTAGCGGGAGTGGAGAGACCCAGTACTTC. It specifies CASSDFSGSGETQYF.

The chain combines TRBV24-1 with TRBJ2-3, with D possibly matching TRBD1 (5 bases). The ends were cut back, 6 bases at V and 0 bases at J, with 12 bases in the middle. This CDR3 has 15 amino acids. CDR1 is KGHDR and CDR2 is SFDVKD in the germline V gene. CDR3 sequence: CATSTSGASTDTQYF. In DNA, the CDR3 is TGTGCCACCAGTACCAGTGGGGCTAGCACAGATACGCAGTATTTT.

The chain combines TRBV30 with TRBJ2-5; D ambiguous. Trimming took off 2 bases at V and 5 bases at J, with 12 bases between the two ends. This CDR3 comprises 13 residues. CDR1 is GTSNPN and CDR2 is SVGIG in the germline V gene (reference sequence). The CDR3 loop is CAWSPSRRETQYF. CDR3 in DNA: TGTGCCTGGAGTCCCTCTAGGCGGGAGACCCAGTACTTC.

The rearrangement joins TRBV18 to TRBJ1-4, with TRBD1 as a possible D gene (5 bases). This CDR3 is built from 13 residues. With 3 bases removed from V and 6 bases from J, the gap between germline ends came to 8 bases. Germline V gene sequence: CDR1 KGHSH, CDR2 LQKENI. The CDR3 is CASSPGTYEKLFF. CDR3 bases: TGTGCCAGCTCACCCGGGACTTATGAAAAACTGTTTTTT.

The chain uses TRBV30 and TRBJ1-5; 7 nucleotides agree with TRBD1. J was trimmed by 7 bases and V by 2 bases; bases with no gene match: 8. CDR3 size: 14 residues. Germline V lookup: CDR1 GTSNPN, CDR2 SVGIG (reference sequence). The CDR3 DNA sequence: TGTGCCTGGAGTTCCGACAGGGTCCCCCAGCCCCAGCATTTT. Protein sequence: CAWSSDRVPQPQHF. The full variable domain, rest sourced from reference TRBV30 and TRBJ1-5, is SQTIHQWPATLVQPVGSPLSLECTVEGTSNPNLYWYRQAAGRGLQLLFYSVGIGQISSEVPQNLSASRPQDRQFILSSKKLLLSDSGFYLCAWSSDRVPQPQHFGDGTRLSIL.

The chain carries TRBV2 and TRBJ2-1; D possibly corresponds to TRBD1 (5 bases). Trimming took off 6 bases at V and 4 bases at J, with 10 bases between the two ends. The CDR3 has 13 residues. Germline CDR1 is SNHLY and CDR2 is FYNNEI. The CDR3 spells CASSADRYNEQFF. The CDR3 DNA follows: TGTGCCAGCAGCGCCGACAGATACAATGAGCAGTTCTTC.

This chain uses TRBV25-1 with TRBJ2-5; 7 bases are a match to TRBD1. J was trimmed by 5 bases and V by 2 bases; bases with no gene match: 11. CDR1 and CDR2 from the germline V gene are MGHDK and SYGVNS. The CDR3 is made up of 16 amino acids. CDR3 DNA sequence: TGTGCCAGCAGTGAACGCCGGGACAGCTGGAGGGAGACCCAGTACTTC. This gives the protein CASSERRDSWRETQYF.

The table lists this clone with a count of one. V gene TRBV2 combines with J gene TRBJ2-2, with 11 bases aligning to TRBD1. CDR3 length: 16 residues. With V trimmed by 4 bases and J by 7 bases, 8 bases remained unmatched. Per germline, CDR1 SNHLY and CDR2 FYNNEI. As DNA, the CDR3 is TGTGCCAGCAGTGGTGGGACAGGGGGGTCCGGCGGGGAGCTGTTTTTT. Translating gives CASSGGTGGSGGELFF. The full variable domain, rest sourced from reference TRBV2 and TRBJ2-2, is EPEVTQTPSHQVTQMGQEVILRCVPISNHLYFYWYRQILGQKVEFLVSFYNNEISEKSEIFDDQFSVERPDGSNFTLKIRSTKLEDSAMYFCASSGGTGGSGGELFFGEGSRLTVL.

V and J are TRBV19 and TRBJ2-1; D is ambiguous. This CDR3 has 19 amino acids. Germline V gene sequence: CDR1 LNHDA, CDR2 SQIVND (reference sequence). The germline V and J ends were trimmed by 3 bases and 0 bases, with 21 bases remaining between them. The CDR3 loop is CASSITTLTGPLSYNEQFF. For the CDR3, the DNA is TGTGCCAGTAGTATCACGACATTAACCGGTCCCCTCTCCTACAATGAGCAGTTCTTC.

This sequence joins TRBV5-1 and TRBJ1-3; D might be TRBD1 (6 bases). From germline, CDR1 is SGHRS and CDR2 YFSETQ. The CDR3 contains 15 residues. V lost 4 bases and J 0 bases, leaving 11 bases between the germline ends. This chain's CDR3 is CASSNSGASGNTIYF. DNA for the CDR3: TGCGCCAGCAGCAATTCAGGGGCCTCTGGAAACACCATATATTTT.

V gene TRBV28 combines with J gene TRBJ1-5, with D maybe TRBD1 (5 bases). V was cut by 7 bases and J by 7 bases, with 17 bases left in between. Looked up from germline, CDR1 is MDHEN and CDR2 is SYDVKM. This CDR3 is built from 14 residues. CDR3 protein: CASTPGTTPQPQHF. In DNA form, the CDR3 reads TGTGCCAGCACCCCGGGGACTACACCCCAGCCCCAGCATTTT.

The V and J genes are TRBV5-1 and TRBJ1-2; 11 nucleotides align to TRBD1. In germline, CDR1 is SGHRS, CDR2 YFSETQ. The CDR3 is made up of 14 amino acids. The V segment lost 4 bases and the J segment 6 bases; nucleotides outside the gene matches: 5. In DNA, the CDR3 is TGCGCCAGCAGCCGGGGACAGGGGGTTGATGGCTACACCTTC. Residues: CASSRGQGVDGYTF.

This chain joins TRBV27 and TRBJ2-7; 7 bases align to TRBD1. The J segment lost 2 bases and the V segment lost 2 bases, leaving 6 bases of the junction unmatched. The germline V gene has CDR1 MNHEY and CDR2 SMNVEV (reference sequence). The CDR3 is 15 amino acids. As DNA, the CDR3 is TGTGCCAGCAGTTTACTGTCAGGGGGAACCTACGAGCAGTACTTC. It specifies CASSLLSGGTYEQYF.

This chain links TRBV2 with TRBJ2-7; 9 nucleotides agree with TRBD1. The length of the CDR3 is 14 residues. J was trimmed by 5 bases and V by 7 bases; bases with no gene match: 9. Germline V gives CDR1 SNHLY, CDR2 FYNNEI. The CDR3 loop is CASIYSGQGNEQYF. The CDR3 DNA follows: TGTGCCAGCATCTACTCGGGACAGGGCAACGAGCAGTACTTC.

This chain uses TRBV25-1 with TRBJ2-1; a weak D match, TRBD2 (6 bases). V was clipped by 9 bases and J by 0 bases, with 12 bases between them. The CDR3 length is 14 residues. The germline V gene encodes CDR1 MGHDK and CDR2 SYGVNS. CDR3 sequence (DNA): TGTGCCAGGCCTGGGGGGATCTCCTACAATGAGCAGTTCTTC. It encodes CARPGGISYNEQFF.

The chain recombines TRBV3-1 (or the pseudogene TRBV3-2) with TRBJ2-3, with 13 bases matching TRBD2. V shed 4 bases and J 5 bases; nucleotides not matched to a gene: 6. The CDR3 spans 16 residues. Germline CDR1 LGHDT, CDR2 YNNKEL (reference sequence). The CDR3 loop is CASSLITSGGGDTQYF. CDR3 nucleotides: TGTGCCAGCAGCCTGATAACTAGCGGGGGGGGAGATACGCAGTATTTT.

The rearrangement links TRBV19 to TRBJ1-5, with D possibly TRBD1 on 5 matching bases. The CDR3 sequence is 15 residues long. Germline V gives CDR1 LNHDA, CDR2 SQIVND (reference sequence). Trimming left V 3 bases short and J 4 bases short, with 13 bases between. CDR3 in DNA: TGTGCCAGTAGTATCTCGGCCAGGGCTAATCAGCCCCAGCATTTT. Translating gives CASSISARANQPQHF.

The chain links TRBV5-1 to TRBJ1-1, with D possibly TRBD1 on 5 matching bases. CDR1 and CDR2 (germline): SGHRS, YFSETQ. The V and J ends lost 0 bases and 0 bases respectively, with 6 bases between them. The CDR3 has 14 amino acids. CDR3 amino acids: CASSLAGMNTEAFF. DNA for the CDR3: TGCGCCAGCAGCTTGGCAGGGATGAACACTGAAGCTTTCTTT.

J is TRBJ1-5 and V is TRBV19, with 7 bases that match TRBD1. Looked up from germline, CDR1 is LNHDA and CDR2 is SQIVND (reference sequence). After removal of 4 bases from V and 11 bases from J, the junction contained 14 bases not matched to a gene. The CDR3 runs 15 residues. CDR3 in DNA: TGTGCCAGTAGTACGCCCGGGACAGAAGCAAGGTCCCAGCATTTT. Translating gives CASSTPGTEARSQHF.

This CDR3 reads CASRSGTGGNQPQHF. In DNA, the CDR3 is TGTGCCAGCAGATCCGGGACAGGGGGCAATCAGCCCCAGCATTTT. V and J are TRBV27 and TRBJ1-5, with 10 bases that match TRBD1. CDR3 length: 15 amino acids. Germline V lookup: CDR1 MNHEY, CDR2 SMNVEV (reference sequence). V dropped 6 bases and J dropped 2; count of bases not matched to a gene: 4.

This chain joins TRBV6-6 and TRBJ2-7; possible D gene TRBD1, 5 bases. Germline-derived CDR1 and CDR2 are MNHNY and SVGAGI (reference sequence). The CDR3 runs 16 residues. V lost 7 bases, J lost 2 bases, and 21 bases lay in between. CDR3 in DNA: TGTGCCAGCACCCCAACTGGGGCACCACTTACCTACGAGCAGTACTTC. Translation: CASTPTGAPLTYEQYF.

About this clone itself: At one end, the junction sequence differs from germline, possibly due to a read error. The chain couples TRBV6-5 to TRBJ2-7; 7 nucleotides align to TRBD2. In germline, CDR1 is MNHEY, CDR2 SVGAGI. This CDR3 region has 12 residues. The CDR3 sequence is CASSSWTRILFF. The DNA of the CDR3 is TGTGCCAGCAGTTCCTGGACTAGGATACTATTCTTC.

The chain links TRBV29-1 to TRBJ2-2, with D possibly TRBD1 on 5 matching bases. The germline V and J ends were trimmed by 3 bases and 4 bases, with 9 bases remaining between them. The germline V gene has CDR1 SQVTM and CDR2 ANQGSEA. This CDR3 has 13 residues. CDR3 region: CSVDRDSTGELFF. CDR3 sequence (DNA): TGCAGCGTTGATCGTGACAGCACCGGGGAGCTGTTTTTT.

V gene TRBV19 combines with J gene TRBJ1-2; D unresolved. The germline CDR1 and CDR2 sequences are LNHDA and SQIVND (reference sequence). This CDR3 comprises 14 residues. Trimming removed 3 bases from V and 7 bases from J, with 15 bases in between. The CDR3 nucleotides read TGTGCCAGTAGTATTTCCCCAGACTCGAGTGGCTACACCTTC. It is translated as CASSISPDSSGYTF.

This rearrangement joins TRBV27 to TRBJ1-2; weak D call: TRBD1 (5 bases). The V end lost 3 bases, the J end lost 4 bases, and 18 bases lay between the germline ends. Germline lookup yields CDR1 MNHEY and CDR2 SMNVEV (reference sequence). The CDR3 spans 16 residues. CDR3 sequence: CASSFLLAGLAYGYTF. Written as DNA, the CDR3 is TGTGCCAGCAGTTTTCTTTTGGCAGGGCTTGCCTATGGCTACACCTTC.

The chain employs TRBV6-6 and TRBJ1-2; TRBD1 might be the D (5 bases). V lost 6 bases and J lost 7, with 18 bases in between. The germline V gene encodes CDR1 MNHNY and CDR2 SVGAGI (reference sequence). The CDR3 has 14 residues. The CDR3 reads CASSFTAREVGYTF. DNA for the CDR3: TGTGCCAGCAGCTTTACGGCCAGGGAGGTTGGCTACACCTTC.

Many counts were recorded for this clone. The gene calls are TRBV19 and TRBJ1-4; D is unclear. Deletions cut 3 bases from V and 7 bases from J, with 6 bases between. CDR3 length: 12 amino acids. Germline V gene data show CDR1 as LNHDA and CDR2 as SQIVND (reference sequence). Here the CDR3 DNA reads TGTGCCAGTAGTATTAGGAGTGAAAAACTGTTTTTT. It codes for CASSIRSEKLFF.

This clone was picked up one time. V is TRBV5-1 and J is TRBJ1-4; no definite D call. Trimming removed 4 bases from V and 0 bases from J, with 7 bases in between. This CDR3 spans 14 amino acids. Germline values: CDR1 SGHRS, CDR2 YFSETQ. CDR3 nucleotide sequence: TGCGCCAGCAGCAGCTTCTCAACTAATGAAAAACTGTTTTTT. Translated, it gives CASSSFSTNEKLFF.